This is a list of T cell receptor beta chains from one sample in a study of cytomegalovirus exposure and HLA in healthy donors. Assay used: immunoSEQ multiplex PCR; TCRdb lists only in-frame clones, some missing. The sample holds under 200,000 clones, roughly 84% seen once. Input material: PBMCs. The receptors stem from a man aged 25 to 40 in good health and CMV-seropositive. CDR3s include the opening cysteine and the closing phenylalanine or tryptophan. D genes are given only for firm matches. Rows give clone size only sometimes, using once, few, many, or a class for an expanded clone.

v_gene: TRBV7-6; abundance: -; j_gene: TRBJ1-4; d_gene: -; CDR3aa: CASSPGLGNEKLFF; CDR3nt: TGTGCCAGCAGCCCTGGACTCGGTAATGAAAAACTGTTTTTT
v_gene: TRBV29-1; abundance: -; j_gene: TRBJ2-2; d_gene: -; CDR3aa: CSVVGGAAGSTGELFF; CDR3nt: TGCAGCGTCGTCGGCGGGGCGGCGGGATCAACCGGGGAGCTGTTTTTT
v_gene: TRBV6-4; abundance: -; j_gene: TRBJ2-1; d_gene: TRBD2; CDR3aa: CASSAQAGSSYNEQFF; CDR3nt: TGTGCCAGCAGTGCCCAAGCGGGAAGCTCCTACAATGAGCAGTTCTTC
v_gene: TRBV4-2; abundance: -; j_gene: TRBJ1-2; d_gene: TRBD1; CDR3aa: CASSQETGEFDTF; CDR3nt: TGTGCCAGCAGCCAAGAGACAGGGGAGTTCGACACCTTC
v_gene: TRBV18; abundance: -; j_gene: TRBJ2-3; d_gene: -; CDR3aa: CASVTLFSADTQYF; CDR3nt: TGTGCCAGCGTCACGCTGTTTAGCGCAGATACGCAGTATTTT
v_gene: TRBV5-5; abundance: once; j_gene: TRBJ1-1; d_gene: -; CDR3aa: CASSFSRELNTEAFF; CDR3nt: TGTGCCAGCAGCTTCTCACGGGAGTTGAACACTGAAGCTTTCTTT
v_gene: TRBV6-1; abundance: -; j_gene: TRBJ1-1; d_gene: TRBD1; CDR3aa: CASTSDRANTEAFF; CDR3nt: TGTGCCAGCACTTCCGACAGGGCAAACACTGAAGCTTTCTTT
v_gene: TRBV18; abundance: -; j_gene: TRBJ1-1; d_gene: TRBD1; CDR3aa: CASSQLQGANTEAFF; CDR3nt: TGTGCCAGCTCACAGTTACAGGGGGCGAACACTGAAGCTTTCTTT
v_gene: TRBV7-9; abundance: -; j_gene: TRBJ1-5; d_gene: TRBD1; CDR3aa: CASSLTGGNQPQHF; CDR3nt: TGTGCCAGCAGCTTGACAGGGGGCAATCAGCCCCAGCATTTT
v_gene: TRBV19; abundance: -; j_gene: TRBJ1-2; d_gene: -; CDR3aa: CASSIDGRGGGYTF; CDR3nt: TGTGCCAGTAGTATAGATGGCAGGGGTGGAGGCTACACCTTC
v_gene: TRBV7-9; abundance: few; j_gene: TRBJ1-1; d_gene: -; CDR3aa: CASSFETSNTEAFF; CDR3nt: TGTGCCAGCAGCTTCGAGACATCGAACACTGAAGCTTTCTTT
v_gene: TRBV6-5; abundance: -; j_gene: TRBJ1-3; d_gene: TRBD1; CDR3aa: CASSYSGGASGNTIYF; CDR3nt: TGTGCCAGCAGTTACTCAGGGGGCGCCTCTGGAAACACCATATATTTT
v_gene: TRBV7-9; abundance: once; j_gene: TRBJ1-2; d_gene: -; CDR3aa: CASSTGVANYGYTF; CDR3nt: TGTGCCAGCAGCACCGGGGTGGCTAACTATGGCTACACCTTC
v_gene: TRBV7-9; abundance: -; j_gene: TRBJ1-2; d_gene: TRBD1; CDR3aa: CSSSSYHGDRANYGYTF; CDR3nt: TGTTCCAGCAGCTCATACCACGGGGACAGGGCTAACTATGGCTACACCTTC
v_gene: TRBV4-1; abundance: few; j_gene: TRBJ2-7; d_gene: -; CDR3aa: CASSQDQATSYEQYF; CDR3nt: TGCGCCAGCAGCCAAGATCAGGCGACATCCTACGAGCAGTACTTC
v_gene: TRBV7-2; abundance: once; j_gene: TRBJ2-2; d_gene: -; CDR3aa: CASSPGGHITGELFF; CDR3nt: TGTGCCAGCAGCCCCGGGGGGCACATCACCGGGGAGCTGTTTTTT
v_gene: TRBV4-2; abundance: -; j_gene: TRBJ2-3; d_gene: TRBD2; CDR3aa: CASSKRLAGDTDTQYF; CDR3nt: TGTGCCAGCAGCAAGCGACTAGCGGGAGATACAGATACGCAGTATTTT
v_gene: TRBV19; abundance: -; j_gene: TRBJ1-4; d_gene: TRBD1; CDR3aa: CASSDYRGPTNEKLFF; CDR3nt: TGTGCCAGTAGTGATTACAGGGGGCCTACTAATGAAAAACTGTTTTTT
v_gene: TRBV9; abundance: -; j_gene: TRBJ2-1; d_gene: -; CDR3aa: CASSVVPESYNEQFF; CDR3nt: TGTGCCAGCAGCGTAGTACCAGAATCCTACAATGAGCAGTTCTTC
v_gene: TRBV6-4; abundance: -; j_gene: TRBJ2-5; d_gene: TRBD2; CDR3aa: CASGLAGGLGETQYF; CDR3nt: TGTGCCAGCGGGCTAGCGGGAGGGCTGGGGGAGACCCAGTACTTC
v_gene: TRBV19; abundance: -; j_gene: TRBJ1-1; d_gene: TRBD1; CDR3aa: CASSSPGTANTEAFF; CDR3nt: TGTGCCAGTAGTAGTCCCGGGACAGCCAACACTGAAGCTTTCTTT
v_gene: TRBV5-1; abundance: -; j_gene: TRBJ2-3; d_gene: TRBD2; CDR3aa: CASGERGRTDTQYF; CDR3nt: TGCGCCAGCGGTGAGCGGGGACGCACAGATACGCAGTATTTT
v_gene: TRBV5-1; abundance: -; j_gene: TRBJ2-7; d_gene: TRBD2; CDR3aa: CASSWGGEQYF; CDR3nt: TGCGCCAGCAGCTGGGGGGGCGAGCAGTACTTC
v_gene: TRBV6-5; abundance: once; j_gene: TRBJ1-3; d_gene: TRBD1; CDR3aa: CASSPTGPGNTIYF; CDR3nt: TGTGCCAGCAGCCCGACAGGGCCTGGAAACACCATATATTTT
v_gene: TRBV2; abundance: -; j_gene: TRBJ1-2; d_gene: -; CDR3aa: CASRALPYGYTF; CDR3nt: TGTGCCAGCAGGGCCCTCCCCTATGGCTACACCTTC